The clone carrying this T cell receptor (beta chain) was observed once. The antigen remains undetermined. TCRdb's copy holds only in-frame clones and misses some; the assay was immunoSEQ multiplex PCR. Here the sample spans over 60,000 clones, approximately 76% being singletons. Viral peptide pool expansion of antigen-specific CD4+ T cells preceded sequencing in the ViraFEST assay. Following an approximately 11-day culture, CD4+ T cells were purified. Prior SARS-CoV-2 infection was absent in the vaccine recipients, as shown by negative nucleocapsid antibodies. The V segment lost 4 bases and the J segment 2 bases; nucleotides outside the gene matches: 5. The CDR3 extends over 16 amino acids. Germline values: CDR1 SGHRS, CDR2 YFSETQ. The data were taken from a study of vaccination effects on CD4 cells after COVID-19. Notes on the study in general: The study found marked clonal contraction of infection- and vaccine-induced clones late after vaccination.

This chain connects TRBV5-1 to TRBJ2-6; 8 positions match TRBD1. The sequencing here drew on CD4+ T cells from PBMCs cultured with HCoV-NL63 spike peptides, taken before COVID-19 vaccination. The sequence derives from a human donor who received a COVID-19 vaccine. This CDR3 is CASSPPTGAGANVLTF. The CDR3 coding sequence is TGCGCCAGCAGCCCCCCGACAGGGGCTGGGGCCAACGTCCTGACTTTC.